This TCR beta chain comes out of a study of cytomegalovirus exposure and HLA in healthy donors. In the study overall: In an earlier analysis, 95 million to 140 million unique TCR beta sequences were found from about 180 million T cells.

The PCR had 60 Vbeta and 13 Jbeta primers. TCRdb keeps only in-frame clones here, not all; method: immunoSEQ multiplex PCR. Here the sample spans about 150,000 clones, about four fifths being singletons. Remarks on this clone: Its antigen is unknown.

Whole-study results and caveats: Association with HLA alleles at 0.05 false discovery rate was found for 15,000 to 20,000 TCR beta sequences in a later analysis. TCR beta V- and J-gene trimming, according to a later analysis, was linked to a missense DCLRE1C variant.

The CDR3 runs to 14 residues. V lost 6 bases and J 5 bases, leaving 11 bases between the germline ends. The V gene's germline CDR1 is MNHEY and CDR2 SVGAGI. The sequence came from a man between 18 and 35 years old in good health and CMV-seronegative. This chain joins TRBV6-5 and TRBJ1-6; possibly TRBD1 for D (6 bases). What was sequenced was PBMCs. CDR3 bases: TGTGCCAGCAGACGGACAGATAATAATTCACCCCTCCACTTT. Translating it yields CASRRTDNNSPLHF.